These 3 T cell receptor beta chains were sequenced from one sample in a study of cytomegalovirus exposure and HLA in healthy donors. The primer mix had 60 Vbeta and 13 Jbeta primers. Method: immunoSEQ multiplex PCR; TCRdb's copy keeps in-frame clones and lacks some. The sample shows about 87,000 clones, approximately 74% of them seen only once. The sequencing sample was made of PBMCs. The receptor source for this set is a man aged 25-45 years in good health and CMV-seropositive.

This clone was counted once. The chain joins TRBV6-5 to TRBJ1-1; D is ambiguous. Trimming pared 8 bases from V and 2 bases from J, leaving 18 bases between. Germline loops: CDR1 MNHEY, CDR2 SVGAGI. The CDR3 contains 15 residues. The CDR3 loop reads CASYQMGSGNTEAFF. The CDR3 nucleotides read TGTGCCAGCTACCAAATGGGCTCCGGTAACACTGAAGCTTTCTTT.

V and J are TRBV7-6 and TRBJ2-7; the match to TRBD2 covers 8 bases. CDR3 length equals 15 residues. V was clipped by 7 bases and J by 4 bases; unmatched bases: 12. In germline, CDR1 is SGHVS, CDR2 FNYEAQ. In DNA, the CDR3 is TGTGCCAGCACCATCGGAGCGGGGGCCGTATACGAGCAGTACTTC. Its translation is CASTIGAGAVYEQYF.

This clone turned up a few times. The V and J genes are TRBV4-1 and TRBJ1-1; 9 positions match TRBD1. Germline CDR1 reads MGHRA; CDR2 reads YSYEKL. The ends lost 8 bases at V and 6 bases at J; junction bases unmatched: 7. CDR3 length: 13 amino acids. The chain's CDR3 is CASWDRVVPEAFF. In nucleotides, the CDR3 is TGCGCCAGCTGGGACAGGGTGGTCCCTGAAGCTTTCTTT.